The 31 T cell receptor beta chains given below trace back to one sample, sequenced in a study of T cell responses to AZD1222 COVID-19 vaccine. The repertoire was sequenced with immunoSEQ multiplex PCR; TCRdb's copy has only in-frame clones and lacks some. The data contain over 95,000 clones, 85% to 90% of them singletons. This specimen consisted of peripheral blood, obtained on day 0 of AZD1222 vaccination. The receptors stem from an adult in good health.

This chain connects TRBV25-1 to TRBJ2-1; 8 positions match TRBD1. The CDR3 extends over 17 amino acids. Trimming at V came to 4 bases and at J to 1 base, leaving 9 bases not matched to a gene. Germline assignment: CDR1 MGHDK and CDR2 SYGVNS. CDR3 bases: TGTGCCAGCAGTGGTCCAATCCGGGACAGGTCCTACAATGAGCAGTTCTTC. It encodes CASSGPIRDRSYNEQFF.

The J gene is TRBJ2-5, the V gene TRBV28; D not certain. Per germline, CDR1 MDHEN and CDR2 SYDVKM. The V and J ends lost 3 bases and 8 bases respectively, with 7 bases between them. The CDR3 is 11 amino acids. CDR3 amino acids: CASSLGSTQYF. The DNA of the CDR3 is TGTGCCAGCAGTTTGGGGTCCACCCAGTACTTC.

The table lists this clone with a few counts. The chain recombines TRBV28 with TRBJ1-6; no definite D call. This CDR3 is 12 amino acids long. Trimming left V 6 bases short and J 8 bases short, with 8 bases between. CDR1 is MDHEN, CDR2 SYDVKM, per germline. The CDR3 is CASSVVDSPLHF. CDR3 coding DNA: TGTGCCAGCAGCGTCGTGGATTCACCCCTCCACTTT.

This chain uses TRBV2 with TRBJ1-4, with a weak D call TRBD1 (5 bases). This CDR3 has 17 amino acids. In germline, CDR1 is SNHLY, CDR2 FYNNEI. The germline V and J ends were trimmed by 6 bases and 7 bases, with 24 bases remaining between them. The chain's CDR3 is CASSRSRDQIAGEKLFF. The CDR3 DNA reads TGTGCCAGCAGCCGGTCCCGGGACCAGATTGCGGGTGAAAAACTGTTTTTT. The whole variable domain, filled in from reference TRBV2 and TRBJ1-4, reads EPEVTQTPSHQVTQMGQEVILRCVPISNHLYFYWYRQILGQKVEFLVSFYNNEISEKSEIFDDQFSVERPDGSNFTLKIRSTKLEDSAMYFCASSRSRDQIAGEKLFFGSGTQLSVL.

V usage is TRBV5-4 and J usage is TRBJ2-7; the match to TRBD1 covers 9 bases. This CDR3 contains 16 residues. Germline loops: CDR1 SGHNT, CDR2 YYREEE (reference sequence). J was trimmed by 6 bases and V by 2 bases; bases with no gene match: 12. CDR3: CASSFWDRVVSSEQYF. Written as DNA, the CDR3 is TGTGCCAGCAGCTTCTGGGACAGGGTCGTCTCTAGCGAGCAGTACTTC.

In this sample, this clone is medium-sized. The chain joins TRBV7-9 to TRBJ2-7, with a tentative D call TRBD2 (5 bases). Germline V lookup: CDR1 SEHNR, CDR2 FQNEAQ (reference sequence). This CDR3 spans 15 amino acids. V dropped 4 bases and J dropped 6 bases, with 19 bases sitting between them. The CDR3 protein is CASSSRAFGMGEQYF. CDR3 nucleotides: TGTGCCAGCAGCTCCCGAGCTTTCGGGATGGGCGAGCAGTACTTC. Supplemented by reference TRBV7-9 and TRBJ2-7, the full variable domain reads DTGVSQNPRHKITKRGQNVTFRCDPISEHNRLYWYRQTLGQGPEFLTYFQNEAQLEKSRLLSDRFSAERPKGSFSTLEIQRTEQGDSAMYLCASSSRAFGMGEQYFGPGTRLTVT.

The V call is TRBV4-3, the J call TRBJ1-4; the D is unclear. This CDR3 region has 13 residues. Germline CDR1 and CDR2: LGHNA and YSLEER. The V gene lost 5 bases and the J gene lost 6 bases, with 10 bases spanning the gap. CDR3 DNA sequence: TGCGCCAGCAGCGAGCAGGCGGATGAAAAACTGTTTTTT. It codes for CASSEQADEKLFF.

The V and J genes are TRBV28 and TRBJ1-4, with D possibly matching TRBD1 (6 bases). The CDR3 runs to 16 residues. Germline V CDR1 and CDR2: MDHEN, SYDVKM. V lost 6 bases and J lost 7, with 21 bases in between. The CDR3: CASSPVGGLRPEKLFF. The CDR3 nucleotides read TGTGCCAGCAGCCCCGTCGGGGGGCTACGCCCTGAAAAACTGTTTTTT. The full variable domain, its missing parts supplied by reference TRBV28 and TRBJ1-4, is DVKVTQSSRYLVKRTGEKVFLECVQDMDHENMFWYRQDPGLGLRLIYFSYDVKMKEKGDIPEGYSVSREKKERFSLILESASTNQTSMYLCASSPVGGLRPEKLFFGSGTQLSVL.

V gene TRBV5-4 combines with J gene TRBJ1-3; no clear D gene. Germline values: CDR1 SGHNT, CDR2 YYREEE (reference sequence). Trimming removed 2 bases from V and 4 bases from J, with 10 bases in between. CDR3 size: 14 residues. The DNA for the CDR3 is TGTGCCAGCAGCTTCCGAGGCTTCGGAAACACCATATATTTT. This encodes CASSFRGFGNTIYF.

This chain links TRBV5-1 with TRBJ1-6, with D possibly being TRBD1 (5 bases). The CDR3 is 14 amino acids. Germline-derived CDR1 and CDR2 are SGHRS and YFSETQ. The V end was cut by 3 bases, the J end by 6 bases, with 10 bases between. CDR3 protein: CASSSQGANSPLHF. The DNA for the CDR3 is TGCGCCAGCAGCTCGCAGGGTGCTAATTCACCCCTCCACTTT. The full variable domain, completed using reference TRBV5-1 and TRBJ1-6, is KAGVTQTPRYLIKTRGQQVTLSCSPISGHRSVSWYQQTPGQGLQFLFEYFSETQRNKGNFPGRFSGRQFSNSRSEMNVSTLELGDSALYLCASSSQGANSPLHFGNGTRLTVT.

This clone was counted a single time. The V gene is TRBV15, the J gene TRBJ2-1; D is unclear. There are 15 residues in the CDR3. The V end lost 0 bases, the J end lost 7 bases, and 13 bases lay between the germline ends. CDR1 is LNHNV and CDR2 is YYDKDF in the germline V gene (reference sequence). The CDR3 DNA sequence: TGTGCCACCAGCAGAGATCGAATAGGCTGGAATGAGCAGTTCTTC. Translation gives CATSRDRIGWNEQFF.

J is TRBJ2-7 and V is TRBV6-2 or TRBV6-3; 13 bases fit TRBD2. There are 16 residues in the CDR3. Unmatched junction bases numbered 5, after V lost 2 bases and J lost 4 bases. Germline-derived CDR1 and CDR2 are MNHEY and SVGEGT. This chain's CDR3 is CASSYPGLAGRYEQYF. Here the CDR3 DNA reads TGTGCCAGCAGTTACCCGGGACTAGCGGGAAGGTACGAGCAGTACTTC.

This clone was observed a single time. CDR3 in DNA: TGTGCCAGCAGCTTGGTGGCGGGAGCCCCAGATACGCAGTATTTT. This translates into CASSLVAGAPDTQYF. V usage is TRBV5-6 and J usage is TRBJ2-3; 7 nucleotides line up with TRBD2. The CDR3 runs to 15 residues. Trimming took 0 bases from V and 4 from J; bases not matched to a gene: 5. CDR1 and CDR2 from the germline V gene are SGHDT and YYEEEE.

This sequence joins TRBV6-1 and TRBJ1-4; the D is unclear. The germline V and J ends were trimmed by 2 bases and 7 bases, with 14 bases remaining between them. Germline values: CDR1 MNHNS, CDR2 SASEGT. The CDR3 is made up of 15 amino acids. The CDR3 DNA is TGTGCCAGCAGTGAATCACTTCACCCGGCTGAAAAACTGTTTTTT. This sequence encodes CASSESLHPAEKLFF.

This chain joins TRBV2 and TRBJ2-2, with 7 bases aligning to TRBD1. This CDR3 contains 16 residues. V lost 3 bases, J lost 0 bases, and 4 bases stayed unmatched. The V gene's germline CDR1 is SNHLY and CDR2 FYNNEI. The CDR3 spells CASSDNRGANTGELFF. Here the CDR3 DNA reads TGTGCCAGCAGTGATAACAGGGGCGCGAACACCGGGGAGCTGTTTTTT. Full variable domain (outside the CDR3, taken from reference TRBV2 and TRBJ2-2): EPEVTQTPSHQVTQMGQEVILRCVPISNHLYFYWYRQILGQKVEFLVSFYNNEISEKSEIFDDQFSVERPDGSNFTLKIRSTKLEDSAMYFCASSDNRGANTGELFFGEGSRLTVL.

This rearrangement joins TRBV19 to TRBJ1-2; D possibly corresponds to TRBD1 (6 bases). The CDR3 has 14 residues. The ends were cut back, 11 bases at V and 4 bases at J, with 20 bases in the middle. Germline V gene data show CDR1 as LNHDA and CDR2 as SQIVND (reference sequence). The CDR3 spells CAATPSGGRYGYTF. CDR3 coding DNA: TGTGCCGCCACGCCCTCGGGGGGCCGCTATGGCTACACCTTC.

This clone was seen just once. The chain couples TRBV28 to TRBJ1-3; D possibly corresponds to TRBD1 (6 bases). Between the trimmed V and J ends, which lost 8 bases and 2 bases, there was a span of 13 bases. Germline loops: CDR1 MDHEN, CDR2 SYDVKM. The CDR3 contains 14 residues. DNA for the CDR3: TGTGCCAGCGGGTGGACAGCTGCTGGAAACACCATATATTTT. This sequence encodes CASGWTAAGNTIYF.

The chain uses TRBV19 and TRBJ2-5; the match to TRBD1 covers 7 bases. There are 13 residues in the CDR3. V dropped 6 bases and J dropped 3; count of bases not matched to a gene: 4. The germline V gene encodes CDR1 LNHDA and CDR2 SQIVND (reference sequence). The chain's CDR3 is CASRETGKETQYF. The CDR3 bases are TGTGCCAGTAGGGAGACAGGGAAAGAGACCCAGTACTTC. Based on the CDR3 plus reference TRBV19 and TRBJ2-5, the full variable domain is DGGITQSPKYLFRKEGQNVTLSCEQNLNHDAMYWYRQDPGQGLRLIYYSQIVNDFQKGDIAEGYSVSREKKESFPLTVTSAQKNPTAFYLCASRETGKETQYFGPGTRLLVL.

The gene calls are TRBV18 and TRBJ1-1, with 8 bases fitting TRBD1. V trimming: 6 bases; J trimming: 4 bases; junction bases outside the gene matches: 7. Germline V gives CDR1 KGHSH, CDR2 LQKENI. CDR3 length equals 14 residues. CDR3 bases: TGTGCCAGCTCGACGACAGGGGTCGGCACTGAAGCTTTCTTT. Encoded protein: CASSTTGVGTEAFF. The whole variable domain, filled in from reference TRBV18 and TRBJ1-1, reads NAGVMQNPRHLVRRRGQEARLRCSPMKGHSHVYWYRQLPEEGLKFMVYLQKENIIDESGMPKERFSAEFPKEGPSILRIQQVVRGDSAAYFCASSTTGVGTEAFFGQGTRLTVV.

This rearrangement joins TRBV19 to TRBJ2-2; 9 bases align to TRBD2. The CDR3 spans 15 residues. Germline CDR1 LNHDA, CDR2 SQIVND (reference sequence). V lost 6 bases and J lost 2; bases outside the gene matches: 4. Written as DNA, the CDR3 is TGTGCCAGTAGACAAGCGGGGGGTAACACCGGGGAGCTGTTTTTT. Protein: CASRQAGGNTGELFF.

The V call is TRBV2, the J call TRBJ2-4; a possible D gene is TRBD2 (6 bases). The ends were cut back, 5 bases at V and 1 base at J, with 12 bases in the middle. CDR3 length: 15 amino acids. Germline CDR1 is SNHLY and CDR2 is FYNNEI. The CDR3 sequence: CASSSWGDAKNIQYF. Here the CDR3 DNA reads TGTGCCAGCAGTTCTTGGGGGGACGCCAAAAACATTCAGTACTTC. The complete variable domain, with remaining parts taken from reference TRBV2 and TRBJ2-4, reads EPEVTQTPSHQVTQMGQEVILRCVPISNHLYFYWYRQILGQKVEFLVSFYNNEISEKSEIFDDQFSVERPDGSNFTLKIRSTKLEDSAMYFCASSSWGDAKNIQYFGAGTRLSVL.

The chain joins TRBV28 to TRBJ2-7, with D possibly being TRBD1 (7 bases). There are 17 residues in the CDR3. Germline V gene data show CDR1 as MDHEN and CDR2 as SYDVKM. Trimming pared 3 bases from V and 7 bases from J, leaving 25 bases between. The DNA of the CDR3 is TGTGCCAGCAGTTTGAAGGAGGGCAGGGGGTCTACTCGGGAGCAGTACTTC. It is translated as CASSLKEGRGSTREQYF.

The chain has TRBV15 and TRBJ2-5; D tentatively fits TRBD1 or TRBD2 (5 bases each). The CDR3 runs to 13 residues. Trimming pared 0 bases from V and 5 bases from J, leaving 7 bases between. Germline V gene sequence: CDR1 LNHNV, CDR2 YYDKDF (reference sequence). The CDR3 coding sequence is TGTGCCACCAGCAGAGAAGAGGGGGAGACCCAGTACTTC. As protein: CATSREEGETQYF.

The chain links TRBV6-4 to TRBJ2-3, with 11 bases identical to TRBD2. The CDR3 has 15 residues. V shed 3 bases and J 6 bases; nucleotides not matched to a gene: 5. Germline CDR1 reads MRHNA; CDR2 reads SNTAGT. For the CDR3, the DNA is TGTGCCAGCAGTGAAACTAGCGGGAGCGGGGATACGCAGTATTTT. It translates to CASSETSGSGDTQYF.

This chain uses TRBV5-5 with TRBJ2-7; D is undetermined. Per the germline V gene, CDR1 is SGHKS and CDR2 is YYEKEE (reference sequence). The length of the CDR3 is 14 residues. V lost 6 bases and J lost 0, with 13 bases in between. The CDR3 coding sequence is TGTGCCAGCAATAGAGTGTTTAGCTCCTACGAGCAGTACTTC. Encoded protein: CASNRVFSSYEQYF.

Details on this clone: At one end the junction does not follow the germline gene, possibly because of a read error. The rearrangement joins TRBV28 to TRBJ2-3; possibly TRBD2 for D (6 bases). In germline, CDR1 is MDHEN, CDR2 SYDVKM. The length of the CDR3 is 13 residues. In DNA form, the CDR3 reads TGTGCCAGCAGTATTCAGGTCATGGCGGGACTCAATTTT. This encodes CASSIQVMAGLNF.

The rearrangement joins TRBV5-1 to TRBJ2-1; D unresolved. The CDR3 spans 15 residues. The V and J ends lost 0 bases and 1 base respectively, with 8 bases between them. Germline CDR1 SGHRS, CDR2 YFSETQ. The CDR3, as DNA: TGCGCCAGCAGCTTGGTTAGTAGGTCCTACAATGAGCAGTTCTTC. Protein: CASSLVSRSYNEQFF.

The J gene is TRBJ2-7, the V gene TRBV4-1; D perhaps matches TRBD2 (6 bases). Per germline, CDR1 MGHRA and CDR2 YSYEKL. The CDR3 length is 15 residues. The ends were cut back, 0 bases at V and 3 bases at J, with 12 bases in the middle. CDR3 DNA sequence: TGCGCCAGCAGCCAAGAATTGTTGGGGGGCTACGAGCAGTACTTC. Amino acid sequence: CASSQELLGGYEQYF.

This chain links TRBV12-3 or TRBV12-4 with TRBJ1-2; no definite D call. V was clipped by 3 bases and J by 1 base, with 6 bases between them. The CDR3 consists of 13 residues. In DNA form, the CDR3 reads TGTGCCAGCAGTTTGAGGGATAACTATGGCTACACCTTC. It specifies CASSLRDNYGYTF.

The gene calls are TRBV7-2 and TRBJ2-1; the match to TRBD2 covers 13 bases. The CDR3 consists of 16 residues. Losses at the gene ends were 5 bases for V and 6 bases for J; bases not matched to a gene: 7. Germline V gene sequence: CDR1 SGHTA, CDR2 FQGNSA. CDR3 in amino acids: CASSPAGTSGINEQFF. The CDR3 bases are TGTGCCAGCAGCCCCGCCGGGACTAGCGGGATCAATGAGCAGTTCTTC.

The J gene is TRBJ1-1, the V gene TRBV5-6; TRBD1 might be the D (6 bases). The CDR3 is 14 residues long. Germline V gene data show CDR1 as SGHDT and CDR2 as YYEEEE. V was cut by 0 bases and J by 5 bases, with 11 bases left in between. The DNA for the CDR3 is TGTGCCAGCAGCTTGGCAGGGGAGGGGACTGAAGCTTTCTTT. Encoded protein: CASSLAGEGTEAFF. The variable domain in full, with the rest retrieved from reference TRBV5-6 and TRBJ1-1, is DAGVTQSPTHLIKTRGQQVTLRCSPKSGHDTVSWYQQALGQGPQFIFQYYEEEERQRGNFPDRFSGHQFPNYSSELNVNALLLGDSALYLCASSLAGEGTEAFFGQGTRLTVV.